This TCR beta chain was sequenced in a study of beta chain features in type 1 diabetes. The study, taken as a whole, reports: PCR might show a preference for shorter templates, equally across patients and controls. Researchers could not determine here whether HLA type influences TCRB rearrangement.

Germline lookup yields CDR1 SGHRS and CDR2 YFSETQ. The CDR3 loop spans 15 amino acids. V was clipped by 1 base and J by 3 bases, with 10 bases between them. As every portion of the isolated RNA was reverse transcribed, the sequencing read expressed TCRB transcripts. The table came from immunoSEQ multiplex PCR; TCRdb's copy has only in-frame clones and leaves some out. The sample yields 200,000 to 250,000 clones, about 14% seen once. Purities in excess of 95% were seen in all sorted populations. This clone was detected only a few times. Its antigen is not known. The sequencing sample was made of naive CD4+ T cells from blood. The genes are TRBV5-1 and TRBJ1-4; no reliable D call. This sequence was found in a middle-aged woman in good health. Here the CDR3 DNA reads TGCGCCAGCAGCTTGTTCCAGGTGCCTAATGAAAAACTGTTTTTT. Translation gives CASSLFQVPNEKLFF.